One sample yielded the 5 T cell receptor beta chains listed below, sequenced in a study of cytomegalovirus exposure and HLA in healthy donors. It was with 60 Vbeta and 13 Jbeta primers that the PCR ran. Some clones are missing from TCRdb's copy, which holds only in-frame ones; the method was immunoSEQ multiplex PCR. The sample carries around 190,000 clones, around three quarters recorded once. Sequenced input: PBMCs. The source is a woman aged 25 to 39 in good health and CMV-seropositive.

The chain employs TRBV23-1 and TRBJ2-7; D is unclear. TRBV23-1 is sorted into the ORF group, with uncertain function. CDR3 length: 11 amino acids. The ends were cut back, 7 bases at V and 5 bases at J, with 9 bases in the middle. The CDR3 nucleotides are TGCGCCAGCACCCCAGGCAACGAGCAGTACTTC. Protein product: CASTPGNEQYF.

In regard to this clone: Compared with germline, one end of the junction differs, possibly owing to a read error. The J gene is TRBJ2-7, the V gene TRBV4-3; 10 nucleotides match TRBD2. There are 15 residues in the CDR3. Germline values: CDR1 LGHNA, CDR2 YSLEER. The CDR3 sequence: CASSQGTSASYKQYF. The CDR3 DNA is TGCGCCAGCAGCCAGGGGACTAGCGCATCCTACAAGCAGTACTTC.

The chain is built from TRBV4-2 and TRBJ2-7, with 11 bases that match TRBD2. V shed 6 bases and J 2 bases; nucleotides not matched to a gene: 6. Germline CDR1 reads LGHNA; CDR2 reads YNFKEQ. The CDR3 contains 15 residues. This CDR3 reads CASREGLAETYEQYF. The CDR3 DNA reads as TGTGCCAGCAGAGAGGGACTAGCGGAAACCTACGAGCAGTACTTC.

This clone was seen only once. The chain is built from TRBV28 and TRBJ2-7; tentatively, D is TRBD2 (6 bases). The CDR3 is 14 amino acids. Germline loops: CDR1 MDHEN, CDR2 SYDVKM. V was shortened by 8 bases and J by 4 bases, with 18 bases between the two germline ends. The DNA for the CDR3 is TGTGCCAGCCGCCGTCAGGAGGGCCGGTACGAGCAGTACTTC. Its translation is CASRRQEGRYEQYF.

The genes are TRBV6-1 and TRBJ2-7; 7 bases are shared with TRBD1. The germline V gene encodes CDR1 MNHNS and CDR2 SASEGT. The ends lost 2 bases at V and 6 bases at J; junction bases unmatched: 4. This CDR3 region has 13 residues. The CDR3 reads CASSESQGVEQYF. The CDR3 DNA reads TGTGCCAGCAGTGAAAGTCAGGGGGTCGAGCAGTACTTC.